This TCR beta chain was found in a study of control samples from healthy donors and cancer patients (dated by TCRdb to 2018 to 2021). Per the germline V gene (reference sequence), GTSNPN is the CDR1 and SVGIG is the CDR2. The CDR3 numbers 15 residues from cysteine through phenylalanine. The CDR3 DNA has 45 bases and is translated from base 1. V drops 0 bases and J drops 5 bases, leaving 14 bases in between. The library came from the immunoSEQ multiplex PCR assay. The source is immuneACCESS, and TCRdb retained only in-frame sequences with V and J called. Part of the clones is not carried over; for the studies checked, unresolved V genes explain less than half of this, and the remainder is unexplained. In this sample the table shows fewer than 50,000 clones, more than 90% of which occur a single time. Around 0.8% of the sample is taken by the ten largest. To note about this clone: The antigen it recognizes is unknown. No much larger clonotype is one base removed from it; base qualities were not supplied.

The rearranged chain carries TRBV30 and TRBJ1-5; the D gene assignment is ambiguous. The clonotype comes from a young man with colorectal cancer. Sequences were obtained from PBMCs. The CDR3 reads CAWSVLRGSDQPQHF. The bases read TGTGCCTGGAGTGTACTACGGGGTTCTGATCAGCCCCAGCATTTT.